This TCR beta chain derives from a study of tumor-infiltrating lymphocytes in primary liver carcinoma. TCR beta cDNA was made from around 460 ng total RNA with a constant-region primer. Amplification in three nested multiplex PCR rounds with slightly modified ARM-PCR gave rise to TCR beta libraries. It was with TRBV1-TRBV30 forward primers and a C-beta reverse primer that the first two PCR rounds were run, at about 10 cycles each. TCRdb ran MiXCR on the multiplex PCR reads and lists one entry per CDR3 protein. The table lists roughly 100,000 distinct CDR3 sequences, around 83% of them singletons, with about 20% in the top ten. About this clonotype: Compared with germline, one end of the junction differs, possibly owing to a read error.

Both RNA and DNA were isolated together from approximately 20-30 mg of bulk tissue that had not been sorted. The CDR3 spans 15 residues. From germline, CDR1 is LGHNT and CDR2 FRNRAP. Sequenced input: liver tumor tissue from sampling region 3. Subset described: tumor region T3, left-lateral pole. The origin of this receptor is a man in his forties or fifties with primary liver carcinoma and hepatitis B virus infection. The chain couples TRBV12-5 to TRBJ2-2; maybe TRBD1 (6 bases). The CDR3 region is CASGPRGTNTGELFF. The CDR3 DNA is TGTGCTAGTGGTCCTAGGGGGACGAATACCGGGGAGCTGTTTTTT.